This T cell receptor beta chain was identified in a study of OX40 agonist ivuxolimab in advanced cancers. With 8 bases removed from V and 2 bases from J, the gap between germline ends came to 18 bases. CDR3 length: 15 amino acids. CDR1 is MNHEY and CDR2 is SMNVEV in the germline V gene (reference sequence). TCRdb's copy holds only in-frame clones and misses some; the assay was immunoSEQ multiplex PCR. Among 20,000 to 25,000 clones, more than 65% were seen once, and the ten largest hold roughly a quarter. The chain carries TRBV27 and TRBJ1-2, with unresolved D. This clonotype was sampled from an adult with an advanced solid tumor such as melanoma, head and neck, liver or kidney cancer. The input for sequencing was CD4+ or CD8+ T cells sorted from blood, taken in a trial of the OX40 agonist ivuxolimab. The CDR3 nucleotides read TGTGCCAGCCGAGCCACCGGCGGAGGAAACTATGGCTACACCTTC. Amino acid sequence: CASRATGGGNYGYTF.